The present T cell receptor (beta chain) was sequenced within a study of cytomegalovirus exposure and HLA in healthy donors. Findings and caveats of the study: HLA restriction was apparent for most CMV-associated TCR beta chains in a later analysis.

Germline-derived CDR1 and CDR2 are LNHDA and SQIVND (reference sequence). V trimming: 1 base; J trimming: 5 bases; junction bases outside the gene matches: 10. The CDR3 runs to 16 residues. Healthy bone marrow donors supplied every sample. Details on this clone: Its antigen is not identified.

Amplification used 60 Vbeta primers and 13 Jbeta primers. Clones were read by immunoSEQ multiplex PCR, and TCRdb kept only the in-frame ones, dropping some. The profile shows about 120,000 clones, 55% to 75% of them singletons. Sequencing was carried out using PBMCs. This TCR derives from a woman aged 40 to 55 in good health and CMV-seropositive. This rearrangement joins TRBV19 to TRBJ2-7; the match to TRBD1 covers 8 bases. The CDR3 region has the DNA TGTGCCAGTAGTATAGCGGCAGGGGGCAGGGTCCACGAGCAGTACTTC. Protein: CASSIAAGGRVHEQYF. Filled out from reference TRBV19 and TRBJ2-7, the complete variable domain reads DGGITQSPKYLFRKEGQNVTLSCEQNLNHDAMYWYRQDPGQGLRLIYYSQIVNDFQKGDIAEGYSVSREKKESFPLTVTSAQKNPTAFYLCASSIAAGGRVHEQYFGPGTRLTVT.